This record concerns one TCR beta chain sequence. Trimming shortened V by 2 bases and J by 3 bases, and 10 bases separated the two germline ends. The germline CDR1 and CDR2 sequences are MNHEY and SVGAGI. The CDR3 sequence is 14 residues long. This sample was taken from a study of OX40 agonist ivuxolimab in advanced cancers. Generated by immunoSEQ multiplex PCR, the TCRdb table keeps only in-frame clones and is missing some. The sample includes under 70,000 clones, around 81% of them seen just once. This chain joins TRBV6-5 and TRBJ1-1; possibly TRBD1 for D (5 bases). The sample in question was CD4+ or CD8+ T cells sorted from blood, obtained in a trial of the OX40 agonist ivuxolimab. The clonotype originates from an adult with an advanced solid tumor such as melanoma, head and neck, liver or kidney cancer. CDR3 protein: CASSYKRGDTEAFF. The CDR3 bases are TGTGCCAGCAGTTACAAGAGGGGAGACACTGAAGCTTTCTTT.